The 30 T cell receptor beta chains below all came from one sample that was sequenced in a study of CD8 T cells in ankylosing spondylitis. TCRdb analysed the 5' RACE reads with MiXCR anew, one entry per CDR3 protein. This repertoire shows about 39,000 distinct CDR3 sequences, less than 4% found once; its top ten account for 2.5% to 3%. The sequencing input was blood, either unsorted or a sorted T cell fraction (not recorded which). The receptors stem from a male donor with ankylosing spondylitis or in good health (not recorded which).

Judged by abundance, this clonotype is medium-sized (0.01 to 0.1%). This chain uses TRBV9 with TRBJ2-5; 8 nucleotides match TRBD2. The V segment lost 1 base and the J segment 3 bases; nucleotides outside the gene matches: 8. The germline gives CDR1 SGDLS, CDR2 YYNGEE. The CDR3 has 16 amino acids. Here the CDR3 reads CASSVRPSGGKETQYF. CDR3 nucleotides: TGTGCCAGCAGCGTACGCCCCTCGGGGGGGAAAGAGACCCAGTACTTC.

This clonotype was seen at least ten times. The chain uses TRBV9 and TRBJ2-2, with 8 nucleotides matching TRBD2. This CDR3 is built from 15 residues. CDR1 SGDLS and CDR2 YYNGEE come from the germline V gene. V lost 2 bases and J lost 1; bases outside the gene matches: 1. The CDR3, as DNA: TGTGCCAGCAGCGTGGGACTAGGGAACACCGGGGAGCTGTTTTTT. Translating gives CASSVGLGNTGELFF.

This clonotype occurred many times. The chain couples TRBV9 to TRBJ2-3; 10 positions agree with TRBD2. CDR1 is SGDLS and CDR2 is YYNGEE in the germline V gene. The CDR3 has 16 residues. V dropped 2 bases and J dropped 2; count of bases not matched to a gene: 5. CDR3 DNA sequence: TGTGCCAGCAGCGTCACTAGCGGGGCCATCACAGATACGCAGTATTTT. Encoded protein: CASSVTSGAITDTQYF.

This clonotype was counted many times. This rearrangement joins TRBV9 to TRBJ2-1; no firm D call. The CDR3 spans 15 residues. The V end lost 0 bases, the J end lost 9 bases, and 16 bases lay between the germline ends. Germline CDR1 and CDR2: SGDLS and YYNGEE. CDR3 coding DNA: TGTGCCAGCAGCGTAGACGGATCCCTTAATCGTGAGCAGTTCTTC. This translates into CASSVDGSLNREQFF.

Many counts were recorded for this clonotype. The CDR3 DNA follows: TGTGCCAGCAGCGTACAGGGTCCGGATACGCAGTATTTT. Encoded protein: CASSVQGPDTQYF. The V call is TRBV9, the J call TRBJ2-3, with a weak D call TRBD1 (5 bases). The CDR3 sequence is 13 residues long. Germline V gene lookup returns CDR1 SGDLS and CDR2 YYNGEE. The V gene lost 1 base and the J gene lost 6 bases, with 9 bases spanning the gap.

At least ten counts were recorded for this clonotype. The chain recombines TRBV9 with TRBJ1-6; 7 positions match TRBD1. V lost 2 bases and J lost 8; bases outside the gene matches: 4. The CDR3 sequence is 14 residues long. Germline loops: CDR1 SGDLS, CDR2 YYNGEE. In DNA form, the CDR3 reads TGTGCCAGCAGCGTCTCAGGGGGGGATTCACCCCTCCACTTT. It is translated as CASSVSGGDSPLHF.

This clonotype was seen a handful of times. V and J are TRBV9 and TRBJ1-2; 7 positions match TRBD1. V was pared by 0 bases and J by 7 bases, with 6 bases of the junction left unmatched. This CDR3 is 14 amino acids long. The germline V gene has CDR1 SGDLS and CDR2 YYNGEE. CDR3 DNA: TGTGCCAGCAGCGTAGAGTCAGGGGGTCCTGGCTACACCTTC. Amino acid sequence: CASSVESGGPGYTF.

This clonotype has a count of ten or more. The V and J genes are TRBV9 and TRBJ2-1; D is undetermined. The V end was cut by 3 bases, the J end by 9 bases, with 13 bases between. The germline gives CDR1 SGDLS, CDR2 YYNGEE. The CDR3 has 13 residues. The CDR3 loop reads CASSALLGGEQFF. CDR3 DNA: TGTGCCAGCAGCGCCCTCCTCGGCGGTGAGCAGTTCTTC.

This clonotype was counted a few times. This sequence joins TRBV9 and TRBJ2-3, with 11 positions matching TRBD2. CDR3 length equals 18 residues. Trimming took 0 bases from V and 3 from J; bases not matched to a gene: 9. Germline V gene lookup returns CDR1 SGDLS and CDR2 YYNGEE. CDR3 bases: TGTGCCAGCAGCGTAGATGGGATTAGCGGGGGGGCAACAGATACGCAGTATTTT. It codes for CASSVDGISGGATDTQYF.

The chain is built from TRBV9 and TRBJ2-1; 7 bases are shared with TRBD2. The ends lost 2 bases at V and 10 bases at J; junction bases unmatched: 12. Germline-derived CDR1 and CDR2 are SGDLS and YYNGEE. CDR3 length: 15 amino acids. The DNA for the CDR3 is TGTGCCAGCAGCGTGAGGACTAGGGGCCGTGGAGAGCAGTTCTTC. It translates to CASSVRTRGRGEQFF.

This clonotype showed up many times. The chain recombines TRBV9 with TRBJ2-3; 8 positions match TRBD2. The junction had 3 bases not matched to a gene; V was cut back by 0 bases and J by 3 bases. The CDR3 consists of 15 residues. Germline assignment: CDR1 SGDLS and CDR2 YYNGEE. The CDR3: CASSVEGLETDTQYF. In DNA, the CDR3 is TGTGCCAGCAGCGTAGAGGGACTAGAGACAGATACGCAGTATTTT.

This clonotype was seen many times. The CDR3 region has the DNA TGTGCCAGCAGCGCCCGGGACAAACCCCTCCACTTT. Its translation is CASSARDKPLHF. The chain has TRBV9 and TRBJ1-6; D is possibly TRBD1 (6 bases). Trimming removed 3 bases at V and 12 bases at J, with 10 bases between. From germline, CDR1 is SGDLS and CDR2 YYNGEE. The CDR3 runs 12 residues.

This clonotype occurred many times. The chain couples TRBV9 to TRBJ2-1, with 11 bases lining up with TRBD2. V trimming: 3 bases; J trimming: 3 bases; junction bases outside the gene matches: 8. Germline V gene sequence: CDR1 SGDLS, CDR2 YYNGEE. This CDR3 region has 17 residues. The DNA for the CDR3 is TGTGCCAGCAGCGCCAGGCTAGCGGGGGGAAGCTACAATGAGCAGTTCTTC. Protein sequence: CASSARLAGGSYNEQFF.

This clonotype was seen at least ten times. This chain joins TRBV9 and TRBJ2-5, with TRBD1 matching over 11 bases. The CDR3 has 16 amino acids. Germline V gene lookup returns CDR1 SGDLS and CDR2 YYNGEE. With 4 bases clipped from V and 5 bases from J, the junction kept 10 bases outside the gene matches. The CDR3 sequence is CASSPRTGGYEETQYF. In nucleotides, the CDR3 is TGTGCCAGCAGCCCGCGGACAGGGGGCTATGAGGAGACCCAGTACTTC.

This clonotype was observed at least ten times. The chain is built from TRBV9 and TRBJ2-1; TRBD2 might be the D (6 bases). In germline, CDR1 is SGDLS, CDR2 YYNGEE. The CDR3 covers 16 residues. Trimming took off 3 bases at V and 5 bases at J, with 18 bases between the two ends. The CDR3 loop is CASSGLLALGHNEQFF. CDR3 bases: TGTGCCAGCAGCGGGCTACTAGCCCTAGGACACAATGAGCAGTTCTTC.

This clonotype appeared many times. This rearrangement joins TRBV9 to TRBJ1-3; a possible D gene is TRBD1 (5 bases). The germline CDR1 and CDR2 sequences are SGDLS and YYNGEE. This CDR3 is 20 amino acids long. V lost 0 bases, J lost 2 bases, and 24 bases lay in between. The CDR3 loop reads CASSVDVYRTPISAGNTIYF. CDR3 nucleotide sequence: TGTGCCAGCAGCGTAGACGTGTACCGGACACCAATATCTGCTGGAAACACCATATATTTT.

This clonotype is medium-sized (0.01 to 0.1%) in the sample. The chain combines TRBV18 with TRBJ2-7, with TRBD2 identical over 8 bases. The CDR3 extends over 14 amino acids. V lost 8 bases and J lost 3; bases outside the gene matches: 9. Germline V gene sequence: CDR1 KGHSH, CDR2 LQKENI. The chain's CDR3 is CASPHSGAHYEQYV. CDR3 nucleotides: TGTGCCAGCCCTCATAGCGGGGCCCACTACGAGCAGTACGTC.

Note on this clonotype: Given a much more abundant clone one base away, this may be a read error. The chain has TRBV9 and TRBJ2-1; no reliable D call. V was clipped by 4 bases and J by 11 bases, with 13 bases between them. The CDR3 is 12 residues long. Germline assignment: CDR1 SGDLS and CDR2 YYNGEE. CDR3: CASSPVGYKQFF. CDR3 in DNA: TGTGCCAGCAGCCCCGTTGGGTATAAGCAGTTCTTC.

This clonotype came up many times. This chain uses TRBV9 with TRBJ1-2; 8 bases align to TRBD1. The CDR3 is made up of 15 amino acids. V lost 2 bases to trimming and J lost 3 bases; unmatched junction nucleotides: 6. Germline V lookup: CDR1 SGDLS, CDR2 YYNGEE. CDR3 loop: CASSVSDRGDYGYTF. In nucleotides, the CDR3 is TGTGCCAGCAGCGTCTCCGACAGGGGTGACTATGGCTACACCTTC.

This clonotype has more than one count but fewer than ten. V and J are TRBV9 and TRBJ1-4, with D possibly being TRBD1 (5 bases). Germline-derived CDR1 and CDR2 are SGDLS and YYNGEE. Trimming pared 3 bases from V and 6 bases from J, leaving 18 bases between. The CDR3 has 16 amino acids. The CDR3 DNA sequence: TGTGCCAGCAGCGACGGCCACAGGTCCAGACATGAAAAACTGTTTTTT. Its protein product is CASSDGHRSRHEKLFF.

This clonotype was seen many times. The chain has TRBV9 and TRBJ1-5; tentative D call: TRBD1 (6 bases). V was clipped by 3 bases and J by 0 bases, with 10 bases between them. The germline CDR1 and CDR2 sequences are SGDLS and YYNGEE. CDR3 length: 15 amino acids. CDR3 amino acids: CASSGDTYSNQPQHF. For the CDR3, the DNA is TGTGCCAGCAGCGGGGACACCTATAGCAATCAGCCCCAGCATTTT.

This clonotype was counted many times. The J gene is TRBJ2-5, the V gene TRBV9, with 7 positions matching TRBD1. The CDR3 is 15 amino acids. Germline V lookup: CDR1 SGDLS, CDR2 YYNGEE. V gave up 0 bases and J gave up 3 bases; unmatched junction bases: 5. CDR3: CASSVGDRGKETQYF. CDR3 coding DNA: TGTGCCAGCAGCGTAGGGGACAGAGGGAAAGAGACCCAGTACTTC.

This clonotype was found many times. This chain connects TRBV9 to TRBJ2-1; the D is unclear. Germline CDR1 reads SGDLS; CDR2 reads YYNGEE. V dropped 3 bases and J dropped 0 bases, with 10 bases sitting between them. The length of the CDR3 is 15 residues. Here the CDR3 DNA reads TGTGCCAGCAGCGCAGGAAGGAGCTCCTACAATGAGCAGTTCTTC. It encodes CASSAGRSSYNEQFF.

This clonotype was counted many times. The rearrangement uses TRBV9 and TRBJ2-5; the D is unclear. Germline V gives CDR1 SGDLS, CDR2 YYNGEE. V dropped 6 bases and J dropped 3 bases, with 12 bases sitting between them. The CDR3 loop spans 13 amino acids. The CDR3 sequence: CASTDGPEETQYF. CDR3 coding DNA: TGTGCCAGCACCGACGGACCTGAAGAGACCCAGTACTTC.

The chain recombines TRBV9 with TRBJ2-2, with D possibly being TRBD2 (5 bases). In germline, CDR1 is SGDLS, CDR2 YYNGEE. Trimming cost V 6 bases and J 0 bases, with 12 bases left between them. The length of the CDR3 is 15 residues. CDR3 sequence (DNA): TGTGCCAGCACCCGGGATCTACCGAACACCGGGGAGCTGTTTTTT. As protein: CASTRDLPNTGELFF.

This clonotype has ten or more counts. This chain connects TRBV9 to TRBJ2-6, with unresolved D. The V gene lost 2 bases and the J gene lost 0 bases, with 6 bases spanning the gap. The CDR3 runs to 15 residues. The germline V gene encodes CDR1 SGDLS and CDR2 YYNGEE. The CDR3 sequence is CASSVRSSGANVLTF. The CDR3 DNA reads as TGTGCCAGCAGCGTCAGGTCCTCTGGGGCCAACGTCCTGACTTTC. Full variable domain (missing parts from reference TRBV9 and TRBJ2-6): DSGVTQTPKHLITATGQRVTLRCSPRSGDLSVYWYQQSLDQGLQFLIQYYNGEERAKGNILERFSAQQFPDLHSELNLSSLELGDSALYFCASSVRSSGANVLTFGAGSRLTVL.

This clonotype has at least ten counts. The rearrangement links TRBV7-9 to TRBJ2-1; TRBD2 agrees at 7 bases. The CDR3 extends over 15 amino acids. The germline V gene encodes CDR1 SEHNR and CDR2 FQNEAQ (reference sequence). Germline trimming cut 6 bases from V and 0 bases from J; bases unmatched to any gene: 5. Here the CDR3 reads CASSRGLSSYNEQFF. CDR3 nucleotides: TGTGCCAGCAGTCGGGGACTAAGCTCCTACAATGAGCAGTTCTTC.

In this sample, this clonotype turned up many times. The CDR3 coding sequence is TGTGCCAGCAGCGGCCTAGCGGGAGGCGGAGAGACCCAGTACTTC. Translating gives CASSGLAGGGETQYF. The V gene is TRBV9, the J gene TRBJ2-5; 11 nucleotides match TRBD2. V lost 3 bases and J lost 4; bases outside the gene matches: 5. This CDR3 contains 15 residues. Germline CDR1 SGDLS, CDR2 YYNGEE.

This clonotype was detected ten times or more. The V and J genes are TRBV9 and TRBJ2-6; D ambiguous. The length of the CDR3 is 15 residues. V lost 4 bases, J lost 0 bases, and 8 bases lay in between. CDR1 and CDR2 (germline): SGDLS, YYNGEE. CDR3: CASSLHSSGANVLTF. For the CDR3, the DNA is TGTGCCAGCAGCCTACACAGCTCTGGGGCCAACGTCCTGACTTTC.

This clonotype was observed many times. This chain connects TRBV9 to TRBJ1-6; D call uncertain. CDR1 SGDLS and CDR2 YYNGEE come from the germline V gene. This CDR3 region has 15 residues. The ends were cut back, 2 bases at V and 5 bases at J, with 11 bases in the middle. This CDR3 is CASSVGGDNNSPLHF. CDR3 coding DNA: TGTGCCAGCAGCGTGGGAGGAGATAATAATTCACCCCTCCACTTT.